Each of the 3 T cell receptor beta chains below was sequenced from the same sample in a study of Graves' ophthalmopathy and Graves' hyperthyroidism. The study amplified TCR beta CDR3 regions using RNA transcripts. Second-round multiplex PCR came after a first-round RT-PCR that employed HTBI primers. Using its own MiXCR run on the multiplex PCR reads, TCRdb lists one record per CDR3 protein. Of more than 550,000 distinct CDR3 sequences detected, under 50% appear once; the ten largest clones hold 3% to 3.5%. The specimen sequenced was peripheral blood. These receptors came from an adult man with Graves' ophthalmopathy.

This clonotype was seen at least ten times. This chain joins TRBV10-2 and TRBJ2-2, with TRBD1 as a possible D gene (6 bases). CDR3 length: 15 amino acids. CDR1 WSHSY and CDR2 SAAADI come from the germline V gene. Deletions cut 3 bases from V and 7 bases from J, with 15 bases between. DNA of the CDR3: TGCGCCAGCAGTGACCCGCAGGGGATCAACGGGGAGCTGTTTTTT. Translation gives CASSDPQGINGELFF.

The chain carries TRBV29-1 and TRBJ2-2, with TRBD1 matching 8 bases. Trimming removed 6 bases from V and 8 bases from J; junction bases left unmatched: 11. Germline V gene lookup returns CDR1 SQVTM and CDR2 ANQGSEA. The CDR3 has 14 residues. The CDR3 loop is CSVSSQDRAGELFF. DNA for the CDR3: TGCAGCGTATCGAGCCAGGACAGGGCTGGGGAGCTGTTTTTT.

This clonotype was seen at least ten times. V and J are TRBV6-5 and TRBJ1-6; D gene uncertain. The CDR3 totals 11 residues. Germline loops: CDR1 MNHEY, CDR2 SVGAGI. The V gene lost 8 bases and the J gene lost 7 bases, with 6 bases spanning the gap. This chain's CDR3 is CASGMNSPLHF. In nucleotides, the CDR3 is TGTGCCAGCGGTATGAATTCACCCCTCCACTTT.